The rows below give T cell receptor beta chains drawn from one sample of a study of blood T cell repertoires in COVID-19. Data came from immunoSEQ multiplex PCR; TCRdb stores just in-frame clones and leaves some out. The sample yields 35,000 to 50,000 clones, 70% to 90% seen once. Sequences were obtained from peripheral blood. The receptor set was obtained from a man between 60 and 75 years old with acute or convalescent COVID-19. The CDR3 runs from the conserved cysteine through the conserved F or W. Fields, in order: D gene, clone size, V gene, J gene, CDR3 DNA, CDR3 protein. A D gene is named only where the DNA matches it firmly. Expanded clones get a size class; other rows say once, few or many, or leave the size out.

d_call: TRBD2; clone_size: NA; v_call: TRBV5-6; j_call: TRBJ2-3; cdr3_nt: TGTGCCAGCAGCTTGGGGCTAGCGGGGGGCTACACAGATACGCAGTATTTT; cdr3_aa: CASSLGLAGGYTDTQYF
d_call: TRBD2; clone_size: NA; v_call: TRBV12-5; j_call: TRBJ2-1; cdr3_nt: TGTGCTAGTGGAGCGACCGATCGGGGGGGTTTCAATGAGCAGTTCTTC; cdr3_aa: CASGATDRGGFNEQFF
d_call: NA; clone_size: NA; v_call: TRBV4-3; j_call: TRBJ1-3; cdr3_nt: TGCGCCAGCAGCCAAGGAGAGGCCGCTGGAAACACCATATATTTT; cdr3_aa: CASSQGEAAGNTIYF
d_call: NA; clone_size: NA; v_call: TRBV19; j_call: TRBJ1-1; cdr3_nt: TGTGCCAGTACCCGGGACATTAAAACTGAAGCTTTCTTT; cdr3_aa: CASTRDIKTEAFF
d_call: NA; clone_size: NA; v_call: TRBV19; j_call: TRBJ1-2; cdr3_nt: TGTGCCAGTGGTTACGAGGGCAACTATGGCTACACCTTC; cdr3_aa: CASGYEGNYGYTF
d_call: NA; clone_size: NA; v_call: TRBV19; j_call: TRBJ1-2; cdr3_nt: TGTGCCAGTAGTATTTCCGGGGGGGTTAGAGATGGCTACACCTTC; cdr3_aa: CASSISGGVRDGYTF
d_call: NA; clone_size: NA; v_call: TRBV10-3; j_call: TRBJ1-5; cdr3_nt: TGTGCCACGTCGCCTTCCAGGGATAGCAATCAGCCCCAGCATTTT; cdr3_aa: CATSPSRDSNQPQHF
d_call: TRBD2; clone_size: once; v_call: TRBV4-3; j_call: TRBJ2-3; cdr3_nt: TGCGCCAGCAGCCAAGACCAGGGCGGGGGGGCCCCAGATACGCAGTATTTT; cdr3_aa: CASSQDQGGGAPDTQYF
d_call: NA; clone_size: NA; v_call: TRBV6-6; j_call: TRBJ1-1; cdr3_nt: TGTGCCAGCAGTTACACAGGGACGAACACTGAAGCTTTCTTT; cdr3_aa: CASSYTGTNTEAFF
d_call: TRBD1; clone_size: NA; v_call: TRBV3-1/TRBV3-2; j_call: TRBJ1-1; cdr3_nt: TGTGCCAGCAGCCATGGGGACAGCTGGCGGACTGAAGCTTTCTTT; cdr3_aa: CASSHGDSWRTEAFF
d_call: NA; clone_size: NA; v_call: TRBV19; j_call: TRBJ1-1; cdr3_nt: TGTGCCAGTAGTGCCATAGAGAACACTGAAGCTTTCTTT; cdr3_aa: CASSAIENTEAFF
d_call: NA; clone_size: NA; v_call: TRBV7-2; j_call: TRBJ1-4; cdr3_nt: TGTGCCAGCAGCTGGGACTGGAATGAAAAACTGTTTTTT; cdr3_aa: CASSWDWNEKLFF
d_call: TRBD1; clone_size: NA; v_call: TRBV15; j_call: TRBJ2-5; cdr3_nt: TGTGCCACCAGCAGTCAGGGGACAGGGGAAGAGACCCAGTACTTC; cdr3_aa: CATSSQGTGEETQYF